This entry features one T cell receptor beta chain sequence. V was shortened by 4 bases and J by 5 bases, with 6 bases between the two germline ends. CDR3 size: 12 residues. The germline CDR1 and CDR2 sequences are SGHNT and YYREEE (reference sequence). Sequencing was performed with immunoSEQ multiplex PCR; in TCRdb, only in-frame clones are kept and a portion is missing. The data hold about 80,000 clones, with 84% observed a single time. The entry originates in a study of control samples from healthy donors and cancer patients. This TCR came from a man aged 55-75 years with head and neck cancer. The genes are TRBV5-4 and TRBJ2-2, with unresolved D. Source material: PBMCs. The CDR3: CASSVGTGELFF. Here the CDR3 DNA reads TGTGCCAGCAGCGTAGGTACCGGGGAGCTGTTTTTT. The full variable domain, its missing parts supplied by reference TRBV5-4 and TRBJ2-2, is ETGVTQSPTHLIKTRGQQVTLRCSSQSGHNTVSWYQQALGQGPQFIFQYYREEENGRGNFPPRFSGLQFPNYSSELNVNALELDDSALYLCASSVGTGELFFGEGSRLTVL.